This paragraph reports one TCR beta chain. This CDR3 is 15 amino acids long. CDR1 and CDR2 from the germline V gene are SGDLS and YYNGEE. The ends lost 4 bases at V and 4 bases at J; junction bases unmatched: 8. The source of the sample is a study of control samples from healthy donors and cancer patients. Clones were sequenced by immunoSEQ multiplex PCR, and TCRdb holds only the in-frame ones, with some missing. This sample has tens of thousands of clones; approximately 91% occur once, and the top ten carry 7.6%. The source is a woman aged 60-70 years in good health. This chain uses TRBV9 with TRBJ1-3, with 7 bases that match TRBD1. Specimen: blood. CDR3 nucleotides: TGTGCCAGCAGCTTCTCCGACAGGGTCGGAAACACCATATATTTT. Its protein product is CASSFSDRVGNTIYF. Supplemented by reference TRBV9 and TRBJ1-3, the full variable domain reads DSGVTQTPKHLITATGQRVTLRCSPRSGDLSVYWYQQSLDQGLQFLIQYYNGEERAKGNILERFSAQQFPDLHSELNLSSLELGDSALYFCASSFSDRVGNTIYFGEGSWLTVV.